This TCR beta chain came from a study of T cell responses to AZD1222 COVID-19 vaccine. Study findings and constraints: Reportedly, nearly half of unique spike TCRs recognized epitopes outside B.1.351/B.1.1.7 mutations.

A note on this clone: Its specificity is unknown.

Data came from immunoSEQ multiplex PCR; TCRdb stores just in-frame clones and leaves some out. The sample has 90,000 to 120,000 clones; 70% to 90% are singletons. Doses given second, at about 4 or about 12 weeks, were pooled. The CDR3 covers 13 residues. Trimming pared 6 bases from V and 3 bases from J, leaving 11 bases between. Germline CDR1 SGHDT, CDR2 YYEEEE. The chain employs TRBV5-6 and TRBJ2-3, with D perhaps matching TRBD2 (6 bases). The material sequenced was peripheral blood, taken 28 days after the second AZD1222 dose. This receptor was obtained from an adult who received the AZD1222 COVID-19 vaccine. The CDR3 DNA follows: TGTGCCAGCATTCTCGGGAGTACAGATACGCAGTATTTT. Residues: CASILGSTDTQYF.